The 29 T cell receptor beta chains below all came from one sample that was sequenced in a study of T cell responses to AZD1222 COVID-19 vaccine. Repertoires were generated with immunoSEQ multiplex PCR, while TCRdb's copy carries only in-frame clones and drops some. Here the sample spans about 140,000 clones, 90% to 95% being singletons. Sequenced material: peripheral blood, taken on day 0 of AZD1222 vaccination. All receptors come from an adult in good health.

The V and J genes are TRBV5-1 and TRBJ2-7, with TRBD1 as a possible D gene (5 bases). From germline, CDR1 is SGHRS and CDR2 YFSETQ. CDR3 size: 14 residues. The V end lost 5 bases, the J end lost 5 bases, and 17 bases lay between the germline ends. Written as DNA, the CDR3 is TGCGCCAGCAGTCCGCAGGGAAGGGGTGACGAGCAGTACTTC. Protein sequence: CASSPQGRGDEQYF.

The chain has TRBV11-3 and TRBJ1-5, with TRBD1 identical over 9 bases. V lost 2 bases, J lost 6 bases, and 5 bases stayed unmatched. CDR3 length equals 15 residues. From germline, CDR1 is SGHNT and CDR2 YENEEA. The CDR3 sequence: CASSLKQGAGQPQHF. DNA of the CDR3: TGTGCCAGCAGCTTAAAACAGGGGGCGGGTCAGCCCCAGCATTTT.

The V gene is TRBV9, the J gene TRBJ1-3; 10 positions agree with TRBD1. J was trimmed by 2 bases and V by 0 bases; bases with no gene match: 2. Germline values: CDR1 SGDLS, CDR2 YYNGEE. CDR3 length: 16 amino acids. The DNA of the CDR3 is TGTGCCAGCAGCGTAGGACAGGGGGCAACTGGAAACACCATATATTTT. The encoded protein is CASSVGQGATGNTIYF.

This chain links TRBV6-2 or TRBV6-3 with TRBJ2-1; D is perhaps TRBD1 (5 bases). Germline lookup yields CDR1 MNHEY and CDR2 SVGEGT. V lost 4 bases to trimming and J lost 11 bases, with 12 bases between them. This CDR3 is 12 amino acids long. For the CDR3, the DNA is TGTGCCAGCAGTTTATCAGGGTCTAAGCAGTTCTTC. Its protein product is CASSLSGSKQFF.

This clone has just one count. The rearrangement uses TRBV27 and TRBJ1-6; D unclear. Germline CDR1 MNHEY, CDR2 SMNVEV (reference sequence). Trimming stripped 7 bases from V and 0 bases from J, with 13 bases between. The CDR3 is made up of 16 amino acids. The CDR3 DNA sequence: TGTGCCAGCACCGCGGATCCTAGCTCCTATAATTCACCCCTCCACTTT. It specifies CASTADPSSYNSPLHF.

The gene calls are TRBV19 and TRBJ2-7; either TRBD1 or TRBD2 may fit D (5 bases each). Germline CDR1 and CDR2: LNHDA and SQIVND (reference sequence). The germline V and J ends were trimmed by 2 bases and 0 bases, with 14 bases remaining between them. The CDR3 spans 16 residues. The DNA of the CDR3 is TGTGCCAGTAGTATAAGTTGGGGGTCCGTCTCCTACGAGCAGTACTTC. This gives the protein CASSISWGSVSYEQYF. Based on the CDR3 plus reference TRBV19 and TRBJ2-7, the full variable domain is DGGITQSPKYLFRKEGQNVTLSCEQNLNHDAMYWYRQDPGQGLRLIYYSQIVNDFQKGDIAEGYSVSREKKESFPLTVTSAQKNPTAFYLCASSISWGSVSYEQYFGPGTRLTVT.

This chain uses TRBV10-3 with TRBJ2-3; TRBD2 agrees at 10 bases. CDR3 length equals 18 residues. J lost 6 bases, V lost 4 bases, and 16 bases had no gene match. Germline assignment: CDR1 ENHRY and CDR2 SYGVKD. The CDR3 DNA is TGTGCCATCAGTGCCCTTCTGGGGCAAGCGGGGGGGCGGGATACGCAGTATTTT. It encodes CAISALLGQAGGRDTQYF.

This clone was seen once. This rearrangement joins TRBV9 to TRBJ1-4; the D gene is possibly TRBD1 (5 bases). This CDR3 contains 15 residues. V was shortened by 4 bases and J by 7 bases, with 17 bases between the two germline ends. Per the germline V gene, CDR1 is SGDLS and CDR2 is YYNGEE. CDR3 amino acids: CASSTQTARGEKLFF. CDR3 DNA sequence: TGTGCCAGCAGCACCCAGACAGCCCGGGGTGAAAAACTGTTTTTT.

The chain recombines TRBV12-5 with TRBJ2-1; tentatively, D is TRBD1 (5 bases). CDR1 and CDR2 from the germline V gene are LGHNT and FRNRAP. V lost 3 bases and J 7 bases, leaving 7 bases between the germline ends. This CDR3 contains 12 residues. The CDR3 region is CASGFPGNEQFF. Here the CDR3 DNA reads TGTGCTAGTGGTTTCCCAGGGAATGAGCAGTTCTTC.

Written as DNA, the CDR3 is TGCAGCGTTCCAAGGGCGGGTTCCGGGAATGAGCAGTTCTTC. Amino acids: CSVPRAGSGNEQFF. The chain links TRBV29-1 to TRBJ2-1, with a weak D call TRBD2 (5 bases). Germline V CDR1 and CDR2: SQVTM, ANQGSEA. The V and J ends lost 5 bases and 7 bases respectively, with 18 bases between them. The CDR3 sequence is 14 residues long.

In DNA form, the CDR3 reads TGTGCCGCCGGGACCCCAAAAAACATTCAGTACTTC. Protein: CAAGTPKNIQYF. The V and J genes are TRBV19 and TRBJ2-4, with D perhaps matching TRBD1 or TRBD2 (5 bases each). Germline values: CDR1 LNHDA, CDR2 SQIVND (reference sequence). CDR3 size: 12 residues. V shed 11 bases and J shed 4 bases, with 12 bases lying between them.

V is TRBV30 and J is TRBJ2-4; TRBD2 might be the D (5 bases). Germline loops: CDR1 GTSNPN, CDR2 SVGIG (reference sequence). The CDR3 has 13 amino acids. The V gene lost 3 bases and the J gene lost 6 bases, with 12 bases spanning the gap. The CDR3 spells CAWRAGGGNIQYF. The DNA of the CDR3 is TGTGCCTGGAGAGCCGGAGGCGGAAACATTCAGTACTTC.

This clone was recorded only once. The chain couples TRBV9 to TRBJ2-5, with 14 bases fitting TRBD2. This CDR3 region has 19 residues. The germline gives CDR1 SGDLS, CDR2 YYNGEE. After removal of 3 bases from V and 5 bases from J, the junction contained 15 bases not matched to a gene. The CDR3 coding sequence is TGTGCCAGCAGCGGATTTGGGACTAGCGGGAGAGGAAGGGGGGAGACCCAGTACTTC. It specifies CASSGFGTSGRGRGETQYF.

V and J are TRBV7-9 and TRBJ1-2; 9 bases map to TRBD1. With 5 bases clipped from V and 4 bases from J, the junction kept 14 bases outside the gene matches. The CDR3 loop spans 17 amino acids. CDR1 and CDR2 from the germline V gene are SEHNR and FQNEAQ (reference sequence). CDR3 DNA sequence: TGTGCCAGCAGCCTCGGACTCGGGACAGGGACTATCTATGGCTACACCTTC. It is translated as CASSLGLGTGTIYGYTF.

The chain couples TRBV19 to TRBJ2-5; D call uncertain. Germline CDR1 and CDR2: LNHDA and SQIVND (reference sequence). The V gene lost 3 bases and the J gene lost 1 base, with 12 bases spanning the gap. This CDR3 region has 15 residues. CDR3 loop: CASSIYRAAQETQYF. The CDR3 bases are TGTGCCAGTAGTATTTATAGGGCAGCCCAAGAGACCCAGTACTTC.

In nucleotides, the CDR3 is TGTGCCAGCAGCCTTTGGGACAGGGGGTCCCACGAGCAGTACTTC. Translated: CASSLWDRGSHEQYF. The genes are TRBV7-9 and TRBJ2-7; 11 bases match TRBD1. Germline V gene sequence: CDR1 SEHNR, CDR2 FQNEAQ (reference sequence). V lost 5 bases to trimming and J lost 5 bases; unmatched junction nucleotides: 8. This CDR3 is 15 amino acids long.

The gene calls are TRBV2 and TRBJ1-2, with TRBD1 identical over 7 bases. Germline V gives CDR1 SNHLY, CDR2 FYNNEI. The CDR3 totals 14 residues. J lost 8 bases, V lost 1 base, and 7 bases had no gene match. CDR3 sequence: CASSEVGGVWGYTF. CDR3 nucleotide sequence: TGTGCCAGCAGTGAAGTAGGGGGCGTTTGGGGCTACACCTTC.

This chain links TRBV25-1 with TRBJ1-2; D uncertain. CDR1 MGHDK and CDR2 SYGVNS come from the germline V gene. The CDR3 has 15 residues. Trimming shortened V by 6 bases and J by 1 base, and 15 bases separated the two germline ends. The DNA of the CDR3 is TGTGCCAGCAGCTTCCCGGACGGTGATAACTATGGCTACACCTTC. Residues: CASSFPDGDNYGYTF.

J is TRBJ2-2 and V is TRBV27; D ambiguous. The CDR3 contains 15 residues. The V gene's germline CDR1 is MNHEY and CDR2 SMNVEV (reference sequence). V lost 3 bases, J lost 2 bases, and 10 bases lay in between. The CDR3 DNA sequence: TGTGCCAGCAGTTTCCGGCCTGTCAACACCGGGGAGCTGTTTTTT. As protein: CASSFRPVNTGELFF.

J is TRBJ2-7 and V is TRBV12-3 or TRBV12-4, with 7 bases that match TRBD1. J gave up 3 bases and V 6 bases, and 5 bases lay outside the gene matches. The CDR3 is made up of 13 amino acids. CDR3 residues: CASSRDSNYEQYF. In DNA, the CDR3 is TGTGCCAGCAGCAGGGACAGCAACTACGAGCAGTACTTC.

This chain uses TRBV6-2 or TRBV6-3 with TRBJ1-5; a possible D gene is TRBD1 (5 bases). Germline V gene data show CDR1 as MNHEY and CDR2 as SVGEGT. V lost 4 bases and J lost 5, with 12 bases in between. The CDR3 loop spans 14 amino acids. As DNA, the CDR3 is TGTGCCAGCAGTTCCCCCAGGGTTCATCAGCCCCAGCATTTT. As protein: CASSSPRVHQPQHF.

The V gene is TRBV6-4, the J gene TRBJ1-2; no clear D. Trimming took off 6 bases at V and 8 bases at J, with 16 bases between the two ends. The CDR3 has 13 amino acids. CDR1 and CDR2 (germline): MRHNA, SNTAGT. This CDR3 is CASRADRVQGYTF. CDR3 in DNA: TGTGCCAGCAGAGCCGATAGGGTACAGGGCTACACCTTC.

This rearrangement joins TRBV12-5 to TRBJ1-2, with D uncertain. Trimming pared 0 bases from V and 3 bases from J, leaving 14 bases between. The CDR3 spans 16 residues. The germline CDR1 and CDR2 sequences are LGHNT and FRNRAP. CDR3 residues: CASGLVLGRLDYGYTF. CDR3 DNA sequence: TGTGCTAGTGGTTTGGTACTAGGCAGACTCGACTATGGCTACACCTTC.

V usage is TRBV2 and J usage is TRBJ1-1, with D unclear. Trimming left V 2 bases short and J 2 bases short, with 9 bases between. Germline V lookup: CDR1 SNHLY, CDR2 FYNNEI. The CDR3 loop spans 14 amino acids. For the CDR3, the DNA is TGTGCCAGCAGTGAAAGTTCGGCCAACACTGAAGCTTTCTTT. Translated, it gives CASSESSANTEAFF.

The V gene is TRBV28, the J gene TRBJ1-2; the D is unclear. This CDR3 is built from 12 residues. CDR1 MDHEN and CDR2 SYDVKM come from the germline V gene. Trimming cost V 6 bases and J 8 bases, with 13 bases left between them. In nucleotides, the CDR3 is TGTGCCAGCAGACAATCGGAACGAGGCTACACCTTC. Translation: CASRQSERGYTF.

The rearrangement uses TRBV5-6 and TRBJ2-5; no clear D. The V gene lost 4 bases and the J gene lost 5 bases, with 15 bases spanning the gap. Germline V lookup: CDR1 SGHDT, CDR2 YYEEEE. The CDR3 has 14 amino acids. CDR3 in DNA: TGTGCCAGCAGCCCGGGCCTTGAGGAGGAGACCCAGTACTTC. Encoded protein: CASSPGLEEETQYF. Full variable domain (outside the CDR3, taken from reference TRBV5-6 and TRBJ2-5): DAGVTQSPTHLIKTRGQQVTLRCSPKSGHDTVSWYQQALGQGPQFIFQYYEEEERQRGNFPDRFSGHQFPNYSSELNVNALLLGDSALYLCASSPGLEEETQYFGPGTRLLVL.

This clone has only one observation. This chain links TRBV9 with TRBJ2-7; 11 positions match TRBD2. After removal of 7 bases from V and 4 bases from J, the junction contained 4 bases not matched to a gene. Germline assignment: CDR1 SGDLS and CDR2 YYNGEE. The CDR3 has 13 amino acids. The chain's CDR3 is CASGLAGGYEQYF. For the CDR3, the DNA is TGTGCCAGCGGGTTAGCGGGGGGGTACGAGCAGTACTTC.

The CDR3 is CASSPPQGGSGNTIYF. Here the CDR3 DNA reads TGTGCCAGCAGCCCCCCACAGGGGGGCTCTGGAAACACCATATATTTT. V and J are TRBV5-6 and TRBJ1-3; 8 nucleotides match TRBD1. V shed 4 bases and J 0 bases; nucleotides not matched to a gene: 6. This CDR3 spans 16 amino acids. From germline, CDR1 is SGHDT and CDR2 YYEEEE.

The rearrangement uses TRBV9 and TRBJ2-7, with D perhaps assigned TRBD1 or TRBD2 (5 bases each). This CDR3 has 14 residues. Trimming pared 0 bases from V and 2 bases from J, leaving 9 bases between. CDR1 is SGDLS and CDR2 is YYNGEE in the germline V gene. The CDR3 sequence: CASSVAGGTYEQYF. DNA for the CDR3: TGTGCCAGCAGCGTAGCTGGGGGAACCTACGAGCAGTACTTC.